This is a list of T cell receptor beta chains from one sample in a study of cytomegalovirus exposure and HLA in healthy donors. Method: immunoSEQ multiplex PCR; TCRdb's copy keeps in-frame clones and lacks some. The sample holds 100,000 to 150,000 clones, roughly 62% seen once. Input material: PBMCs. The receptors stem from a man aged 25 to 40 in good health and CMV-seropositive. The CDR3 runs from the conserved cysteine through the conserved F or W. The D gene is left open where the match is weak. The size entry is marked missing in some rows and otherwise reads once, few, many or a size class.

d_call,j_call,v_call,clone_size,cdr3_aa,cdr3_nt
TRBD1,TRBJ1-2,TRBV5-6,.,CASSLALTGENYGYTF,TGTGCCAGCAGCTTGGCCTTGACAGGGGAAAACTATGGCTACACCTTC
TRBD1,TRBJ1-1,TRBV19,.,CASRKGTGRNTEAFF,TGTGCCAGTAGAAAAGGGACAGGCCGGAACACTGAAGCTTTCTTT
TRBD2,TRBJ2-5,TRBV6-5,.,CASSGWGEGRETQYF,TGTGCCAGCAGCGGATGGGGGGAGGGCCGGGAGACCCAGTACTTC
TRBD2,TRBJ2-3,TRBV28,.,CASSPLAATDTQYF,TGTGCCAGCAGTCCACTAGCGGCCACAGATACGCAGTATTTT
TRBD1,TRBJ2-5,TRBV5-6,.,CASSLDWTGQETQYF,TGTGCCAGCAGCTTGGACTGGACAGGACAAGAGACCCAGTACTTC
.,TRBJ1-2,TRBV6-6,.,CASSYPNFYGYTF,TGTGCCAGCAGTTACCCGAACTTTTATGGCTACACCTTC
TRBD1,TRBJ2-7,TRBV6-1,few,CASSEHDRDAYEQYF,TGTGCCAGCAGTGAACACGACAGGGACGCCTACGAGCAGTACTTC
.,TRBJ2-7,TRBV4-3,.,CASSQVADPYEQYF,TGCGCCAGCAGCCAAGTAGCGGACCCCTACGAGCAGTACTTC
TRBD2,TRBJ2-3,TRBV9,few,CASSVNGGSGDTQYF,TGTGCCAGCAGCGTAAACGGCGGGAGTGGAGATACGCAGTATTTT
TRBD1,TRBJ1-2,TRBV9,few,CASSAGTGGNYGYTF,TGTGCCAGCAGCGCAGGAACAGGGGGAAACTATGGCTACACCTTC
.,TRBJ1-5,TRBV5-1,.,CASSLSPGVGNQPQHF,TGCGCCAGCAGCTTGAGTCCGGGGGTAGGCAATCAGCCCCAGCATTTT
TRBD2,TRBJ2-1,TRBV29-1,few,CSPRGGLAGVLDEQFF,TGCAGCCCCCGAGGGGGACTAGCGGGAGTTCTGGATGAGCAGTTCTTC
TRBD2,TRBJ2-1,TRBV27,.,CASSPHPSGRTYNEQFF,TGTGCCAGCAGTCCCCACCCTAGCGGGAGAACCTACAATGAGCAGTTCTTC
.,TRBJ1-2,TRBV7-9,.,CASSFPPLLGYTF,TGTGCCAGCAGTTTTCCCCCCCTTTTAGGCTACACCTTC
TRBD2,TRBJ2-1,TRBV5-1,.,CASSLVGLAGVDEQFF,TGCGCCAGCAGCTTGGTGGGACTAGCGGGGGTCGATGAGCAGTTCTTC
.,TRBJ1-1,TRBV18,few,CASSPGQGKAFF,TGTGCCAGCTCACCAGGCCAGGGTAAAGCTTTCTTT
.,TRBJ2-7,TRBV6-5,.,CASSYPHYLLREQYF,TGTGCCAGCAGTTACCCACACTACCTCCTACGAGAGCAGTACTTC
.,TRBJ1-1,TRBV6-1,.,CASIAWGGVAFF,TGTGCCAGCATCGCCTGGGGGGGCGTTGCTTTCTTT
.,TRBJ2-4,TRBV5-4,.,CASSYDGSAVAKNIQYF,TGTGCCAGCAGCTACGATGGATCGGCGGTAGCCAAAAACATTCAGTACTTC
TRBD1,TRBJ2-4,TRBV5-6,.,CASSVTGGGNIQYF,TGTGCCAGCAGCGTAACAGGGGGCGGAAACATTCAGTACTTC
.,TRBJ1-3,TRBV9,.,CASSVDTPSTGNTIYF,TGTGCCAGCAGCGTAGATACCCCATCAACAGGAAACACCATATATTTT
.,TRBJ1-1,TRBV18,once,CASSPSGSTEAFF,TGTGCCAGCTCACCTTCGGGGAGCACTGAAGCTTTCTTT
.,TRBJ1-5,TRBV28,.,CASSLFRQPQHF,TGTGCCAGCAGTTTATTCCGTCAGCCCCAGCATTTT
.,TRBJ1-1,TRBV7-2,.,CASDRGRVDTEAFF,TGTGCCAGCGATAGGGGCAGGGTGGACACTGAAGCTTTCTTT
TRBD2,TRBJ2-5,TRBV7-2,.,CASSLGQREQYQTQYF,TGTGCCAGCAGCTTAGGTCAGCGGGAGCAGTATCAGACCCAGTACTTC
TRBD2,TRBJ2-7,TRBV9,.,CASSVASGSYEQYF,TGTGCCAGCAGCGTAGCTAGCGGGAGCTACGAGCAGTACTTC
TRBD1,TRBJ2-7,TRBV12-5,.,CASAPRDRDIYEQYF,TGTGCTAGTGCCCCGAGGGACAGAGACATCTACGAGCAGTACTTC
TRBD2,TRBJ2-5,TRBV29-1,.,CSVETLAGGIQETQYF,TGCAGCGTTGAAACACTAGCGGGAGGGATCCAAGAGACCCAGTACTTC